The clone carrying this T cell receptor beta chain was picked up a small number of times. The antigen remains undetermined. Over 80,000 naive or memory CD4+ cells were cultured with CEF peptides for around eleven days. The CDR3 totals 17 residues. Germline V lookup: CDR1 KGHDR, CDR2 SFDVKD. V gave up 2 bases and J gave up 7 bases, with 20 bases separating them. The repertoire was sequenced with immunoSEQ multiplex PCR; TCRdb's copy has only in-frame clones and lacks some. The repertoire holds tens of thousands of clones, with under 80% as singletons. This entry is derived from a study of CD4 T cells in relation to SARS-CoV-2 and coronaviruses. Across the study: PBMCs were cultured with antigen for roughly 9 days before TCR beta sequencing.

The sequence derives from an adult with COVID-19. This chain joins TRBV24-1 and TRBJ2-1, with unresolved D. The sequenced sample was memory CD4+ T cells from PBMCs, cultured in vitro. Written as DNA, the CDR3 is TGTGCCACCAGTGATTCCCTCACCGATAGAGTCGGGAATGAGCAGTTCTTC. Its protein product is CATSDSLTDRVGNEQFF.